The sequence of this TCR beta chain was determined in a study of T cells in narcolepsy. Trimming removed 5 bases from V and 3 bases from J, with 7 bases in between. The CDR3 totals 13 residues. Per the germline V gene, CDR1 is SNHLY and CDR2 is FYNNEI. Assay used: immunoSEQ multiplex PCR; TCRdb lists only in-frame clones, some missing. This sample has over 30,000 clones; roughly 90% occur once, and the top ten carry about 0.8%. A note on this clone: The antigen is unknown.

Overall study findings and caveats: HCRT-specific and TRIB2-specific autoreactive clonotypes appeared among same-patient CSF and blood CD4+ clonotypes. Autoreactive clonotypes reportedly recurred in blood of same and different patients, not controls.

The sequenced material came from CD45RA- memory CD4+ T cells from PBMCs. The TCR comes from a human donor with narcolepsy. This rearrangement joins TRBV2 to TRBJ2-2; D is possibly TRBD1 (5 bases). In nucleotides, the CDR3 is TGTGCCAGCAGTCGACAGTACACCGGGGAGCTGTTTTTT. Residues: CASSRQYTGELFF.